These 6 T cell receptor beta chains came from one sample sequenced in a study of blood T cell repertoires in COVID-19. Using immunoSEQ multiplex PCR, the repertoire was profiled, and TCRdb retains in-frame clones only, with some absent. The top ten clones hold roughly 0.7% of a sample with under 250,000 clones, roughly nine tenths of them seen once. The source material was peripheral blood. These receptor sequences come from a man aged 35 to 55 with acute or convalescent COVID-19.

The genes are TRBV27 and TRBJ2-2; D gene ambiguous. The CDR3 has 13 residues. Germline CDR1 and CDR2: MNHEY and SMNVEV (reference sequence). Trimming took off 7 bases at V and 3 bases at J, with 9 bases between the two ends. The CDR3 region has the DNA TGTGCCAGCACCCCCTATTACACCGGGGAGCTGTTTTTT. Its protein is CASTPYYTGELFF.

This clone was counted a single time. The chain couples TRBV6-5 to TRBJ2-7, with 9 bases fitting TRBD1. The J segment lost 2 bases and the V segment lost 7 bases, leaving 6 bases of the junction unmatched. Germline V gives CDR1 MNHEY, CDR2 SVGAGI. This CDR3 spans 14 amino acids. The CDR3 DNA reads as TGTGCCAGCACTGGGGACAGGGTAGCCTACGAGCAGTACTTC. This translates into CASTGDRVAYEQYF.

The genes are TRBV7-9 and TRBJ2-3, with a possible D match to TRBD2 (6 bases). The CDR3 spans 15 residues. CDR1 and CDR2 from the germline V gene are SEHNR and FQNEAQ (reference sequence). V gave up 4 bases and J gave up 3 bases, with 14 bases separating them. CDR3 nucleotide sequence: TGTGCCAGCAGCTCCTTGACCGGAGGGACAGATACGCAGTATTTT. Protein: CASSSLTGGTDTQYF.

This sequence joins TRBV15 and TRBJ1-5, with D unclear. The CDR3 loop spans 15 amino acids. V lost 5 bases to trimming and J lost 7 bases, with 18 bases between them. The germline CDR1 and CDR2 sequences are LNHNV and YYDKDF (reference sequence). CDR3 sequence: CATSERLMSGQPQHF. The CDR3 region has the DNA TGTGCCACCAGCGAACGATTAATGAGCGGACAGCCCCAGCATTTT.

The chain combines TRBV6-5 with TRBJ1-1, with TRBD1 matching over 7 bases. The CDR3 sequence is 15 residues long. Germline CDR1 reads MNHEY; CDR2 reads SVGAGI. Unmatched junction bases numbered 2, after V lost 0 bases and J lost 1 base. CDR3 sequence: CASSYSGQPNTEAFF. The CDR3, as DNA: TGTGCCAGCAGTTACTCGGGACAGCCGAACACTGAAGCTTTCTTT.

The genes are TRBV6-5 and TRBJ2-7; 9 bases are a match to TRBD2. Germline V gives CDR1 MNHEY, CDR2 SVGAGI. The CDR3 runs to 15 residues. Trimming removed 0 bases from V and 0 bases from J; junction bases left unmatched: 0. CDR3 sequence reads: CASSYSSGSSYEQYF. The CDR3 DNA sequence: TGTGCCAGCAGTTACTCTAGCGGGAGCTCCTACGAGCAGTACTTC.